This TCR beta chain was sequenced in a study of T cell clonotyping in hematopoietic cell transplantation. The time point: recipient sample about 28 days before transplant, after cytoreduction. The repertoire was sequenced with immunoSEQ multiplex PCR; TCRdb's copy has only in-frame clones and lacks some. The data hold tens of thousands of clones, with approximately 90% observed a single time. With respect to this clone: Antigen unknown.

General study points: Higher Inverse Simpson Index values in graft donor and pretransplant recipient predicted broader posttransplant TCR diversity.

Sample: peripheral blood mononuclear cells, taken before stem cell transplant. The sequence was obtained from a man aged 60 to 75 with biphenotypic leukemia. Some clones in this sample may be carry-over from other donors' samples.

In DNA form, the CDR3 reads TGTGCCAGCAGTGCCCGGACAGGGCGTCGTACTAACACTGAAGCTTTCTTT. Its protein product is CASSARTGRRTNTEAFF. The chain couples TRBV28 to TRBJ1-1, with 8 bases aligning to TRBD1. Germline lookup yields CDR1 MDHEN and CDR2 SYDVKM. Trimming removed 5 bases from V and 2 bases from J; junction bases left unmatched: 13. This CDR3 contains 17 residues.